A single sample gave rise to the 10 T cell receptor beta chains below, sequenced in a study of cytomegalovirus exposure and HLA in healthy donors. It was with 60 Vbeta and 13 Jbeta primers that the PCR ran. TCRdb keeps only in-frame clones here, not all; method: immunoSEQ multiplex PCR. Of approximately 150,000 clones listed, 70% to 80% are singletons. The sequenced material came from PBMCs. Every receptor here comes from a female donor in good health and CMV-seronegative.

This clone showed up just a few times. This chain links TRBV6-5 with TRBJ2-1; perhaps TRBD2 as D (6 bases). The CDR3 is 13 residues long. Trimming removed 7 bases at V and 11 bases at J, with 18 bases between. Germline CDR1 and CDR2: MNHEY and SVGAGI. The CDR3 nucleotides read TGTGCCAGCAATCATGATCGTGGGACTCAGCAGTTCTTC. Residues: CASNHDRGTQQFF.

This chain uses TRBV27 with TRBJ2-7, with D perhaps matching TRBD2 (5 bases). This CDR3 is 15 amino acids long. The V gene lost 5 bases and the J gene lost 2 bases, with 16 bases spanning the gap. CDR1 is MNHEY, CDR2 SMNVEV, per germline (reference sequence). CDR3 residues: CASSRATGGAYEQYF. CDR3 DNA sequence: TGTGCCAGCAGTCGAGCGACTGGAGGCGCCTACGAGCAGTACTTC.

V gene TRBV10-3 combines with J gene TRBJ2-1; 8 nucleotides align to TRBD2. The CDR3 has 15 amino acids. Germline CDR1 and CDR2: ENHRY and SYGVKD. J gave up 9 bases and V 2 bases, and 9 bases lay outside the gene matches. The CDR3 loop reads CAISETGSGMAEQFF. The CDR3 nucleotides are TGTGCCATCAGTGAGACCGGTAGCGGGATGGCTGAGCAGTTCTTC.

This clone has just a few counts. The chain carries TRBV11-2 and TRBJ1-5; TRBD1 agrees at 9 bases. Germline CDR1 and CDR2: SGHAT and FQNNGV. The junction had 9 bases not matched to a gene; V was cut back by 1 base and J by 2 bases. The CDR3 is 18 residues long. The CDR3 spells CASSLVGTGKAGNQPQHF. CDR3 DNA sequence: TGTGCCAGCAGCTTAGTCGGGACAGGGAAGGCTGGCAATCAGCCCCAGCATTTT.

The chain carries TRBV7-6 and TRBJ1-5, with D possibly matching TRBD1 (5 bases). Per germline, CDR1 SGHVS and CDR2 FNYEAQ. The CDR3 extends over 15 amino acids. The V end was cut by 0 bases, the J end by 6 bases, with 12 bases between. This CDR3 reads CASSLAMGPGQPQHF. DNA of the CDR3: TGTGCCAGCAGCTTAGCCATGGGGCCGGGTCAGCCCCAGCATTTT.

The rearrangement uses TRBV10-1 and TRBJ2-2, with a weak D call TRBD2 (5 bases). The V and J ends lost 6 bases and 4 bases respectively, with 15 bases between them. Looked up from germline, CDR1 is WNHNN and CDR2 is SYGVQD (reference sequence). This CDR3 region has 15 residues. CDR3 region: CASSGFTGFTGELFF. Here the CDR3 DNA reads TGCGCCAGCAGCGGGTTCACGGGGTTCACCGGGGAGCTGTTTTTT.

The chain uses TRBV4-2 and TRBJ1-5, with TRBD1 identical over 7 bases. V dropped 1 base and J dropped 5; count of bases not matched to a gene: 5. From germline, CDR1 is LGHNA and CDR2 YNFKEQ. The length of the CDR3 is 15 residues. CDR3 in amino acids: CASSQGTRGDQPQHF. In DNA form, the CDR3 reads TGTGCCAGCAGCCAAGGCACCAGGGGGGATCAGCCCCAGCATTTT.

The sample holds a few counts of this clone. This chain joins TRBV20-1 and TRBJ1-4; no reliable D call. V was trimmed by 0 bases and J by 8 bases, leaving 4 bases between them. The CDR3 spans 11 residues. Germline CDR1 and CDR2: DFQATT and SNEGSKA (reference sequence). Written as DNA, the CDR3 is TGCAGTGCTAGAGATCGGGAAAAACTGTTTTTT. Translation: CSARDREKLFF.

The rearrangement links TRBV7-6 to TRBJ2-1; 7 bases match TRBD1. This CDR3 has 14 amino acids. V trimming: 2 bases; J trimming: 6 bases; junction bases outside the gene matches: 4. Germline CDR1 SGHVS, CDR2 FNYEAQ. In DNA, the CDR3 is TGTGCCAGCAGCTTACAAGCAGGGGGCAATGAGCAGTTCTTC. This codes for CASSLQAGGNEQFF.

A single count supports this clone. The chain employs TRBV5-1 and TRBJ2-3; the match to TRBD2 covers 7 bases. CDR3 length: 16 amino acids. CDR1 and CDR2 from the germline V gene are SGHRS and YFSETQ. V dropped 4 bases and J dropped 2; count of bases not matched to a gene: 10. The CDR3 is CASSPLGGTITDTQYF. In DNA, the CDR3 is TGCGCCAGCAGCCCGCTCGGGGGGACTATCACAGATACGCAGTATTTT.